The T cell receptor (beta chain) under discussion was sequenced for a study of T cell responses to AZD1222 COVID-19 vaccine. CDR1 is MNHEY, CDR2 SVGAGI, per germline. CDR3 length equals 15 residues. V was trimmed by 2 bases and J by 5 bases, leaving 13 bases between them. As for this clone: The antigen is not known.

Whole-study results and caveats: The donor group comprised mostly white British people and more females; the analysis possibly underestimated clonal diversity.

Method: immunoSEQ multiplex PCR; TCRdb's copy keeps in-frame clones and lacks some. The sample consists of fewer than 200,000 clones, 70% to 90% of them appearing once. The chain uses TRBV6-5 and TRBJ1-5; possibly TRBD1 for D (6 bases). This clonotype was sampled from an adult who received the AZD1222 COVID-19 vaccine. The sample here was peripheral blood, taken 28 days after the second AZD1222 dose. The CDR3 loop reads CASSYGGDTHQPQHF. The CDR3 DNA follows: TGTGCCAGCAGTTACGGGGGGGACACCCATCAGCCCCAGCATTTT.